This TCR beta chain was observed in a study of early T cells in non-severe SARS-CoV-2 infection. Study-wide context: From unsorted whole blood, bulk RNA was sequenced, and the chains remained unpaired. Points from the study as a whole: VDJdb matches were skewed toward anti-spike CD8 T cell responses.

With regard to this clonotype: The target antigen is unknown.

Tagging with unique molecular identifiers was applied to individual cDNA molecules. MiXCR, applied by TCRdb to the 5' RACE reads, yields one record per CDR3 protein. Counted here are 70,000 to 95,000 distinct CDR3 sequences, under 15% occurring once; the ten biggest clones make up approximately 0.5%. V gave up 0 bases and J gave up 6 bases; unmatched junction bases: 7. Per germline, CDR1 MNHEY and CDR2 SVGAGI. This CDR3 is built from 17 residues. This clonotype originated in an adult who was a healthcare worker with PCR-confirmed SARS-CoV-2 infection or an uninfected control (not recorded which). What was sequenced was whole blood. This chain uses TRBV6-5 with TRBJ1-6; TRBD1 agrees at 8 bases. DNA of the CDR3: TGTGCCAGCAGTTACTCCGGGACAGGCGGTGCTAATTCACCCCTCCACTTT. Protein sequence: CASSYSGTGGANSPLHF.